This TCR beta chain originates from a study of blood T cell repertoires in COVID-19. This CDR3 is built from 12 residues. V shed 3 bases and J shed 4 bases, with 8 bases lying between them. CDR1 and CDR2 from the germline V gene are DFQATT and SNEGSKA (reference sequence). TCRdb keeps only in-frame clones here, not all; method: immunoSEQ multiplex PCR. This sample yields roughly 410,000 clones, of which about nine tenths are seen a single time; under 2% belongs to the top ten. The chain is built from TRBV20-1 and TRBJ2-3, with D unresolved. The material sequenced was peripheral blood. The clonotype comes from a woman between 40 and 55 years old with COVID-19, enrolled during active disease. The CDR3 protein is CSASPSADTQYF. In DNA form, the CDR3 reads TGCAGTGCTAGTCCCAGTGCAGATACGCAGTATTTT.